These 12 T cell receptor beta chains share one sample of origin, sequenced in a study of cytomegalovirus exposure and HLA in healthy donors. PCR employed 60 Vbeta and 13 Jbeta primers. The table came from immunoSEQ multiplex PCR; TCRdb's copy has only in-frame clones and leaves some out. The table shows about 98,000 clones, with 74% occurring only once. Sequenced sample: PBMCs. Every receptor here comes from a male donor in good health and CMV-seronegative.

This chain joins TRBV7-3 and TRBJ2-1, with TRBD1 as a possible D gene (6 bases). The V end lost 5 bases, the J end lost 4 bases, and 15 bases lay between the germline ends. The CDR3 has 15 amino acids. In germline, CDR1 is SGHTA, CDR2 FQGTGA. CDR3 in DNA: TGTGCCAGCAGCCCCCACCGCGACAGGTACAATGAGCAGTTCTTC. Its translation: CASSPHRDRYNEQFF.

The chain combines TRBV11-2 with TRBJ2-1; tentative D call: TRBD1 (6 bases). CDR1 and CDR2 (germline): SGHAT, FQNNGV. The CDR3 contains 13 residues. With 5 bases removed from V and 4 bases from J, the gap between germline ends came to 9 bases. CDR3 bases: TGTGCCAGCAGCCCCGACAGGTACAATGAGCAGTTCTTC. As protein: CASSPDRYNEQFF.

The rearrangement links TRBV29-1 to TRBJ2-2; TRBD2 agrees at 13 bases. The CDR3 is 18 residues long. The V and J ends lost 6 bases and 2 bases, in that order; junction bases with no gene match: 12. Germline CDR1 and CDR2: SQVTM and ANQGSEA. This CDR3 is CSVLEPGLAGSNTGELFF. The CDR3 region has the DNA TGCAGCGTACTCGAGCCGGGACTAGCGGGAAGTAACACCGGGGAGCTGTTTTTT.

This chain joins TRBV5-6 and TRBJ2-7; 7 nucleotides align to TRBD2. Germline assignment: CDR1 SGHDT and CDR2 YYEEEE. V trimming: 4 bases; J trimming: 12 bases; junction bases outside the gene matches: 10. The CDR3 runs 12 residues. CDR3 nucleotides: TGTGCCAGCAGCCGTGGGACTATTGGGGGGTACTTC. Translation gives CASSRGTIGGYF.

The chain recombines TRBV7-9 with TRBJ1-1; TRBD1 is a possible D gene (5 bases). CDR1 is SEHNR, CDR2 FQNEAQ, per germline (reference sequence). CDR3 length equals 14 residues. The germline V and J ends were trimmed by 5 bases and 0 bases, with 10 bases remaining between them. CDR3 DNA: TGTGCCAGCAGCACAACGACAGTGAACACTGAAGCTTTCTTT. This translates into CASSTTTVNTEAFF.

This sequence joins TRBV29-1 and TRBJ2-7; tentatively, D is TRBD2 (6 bases). V shed 7 bases and J shed 4 bases, with 11 bases lying between them. The CDR3 sequence is 11 residues long. The germline V gene has CDR1 SQVTM and CDR2 ANQGSEA. CDR3 residues: CSGGVEYEQYF. As DNA, the CDR3 is TGCAGCGGGGGGGTGGAATACGAGCAGTACTTC.

The chain carries TRBV2 and TRBJ2-7; TRBD1 matches 8 bases. The CDR3 runs to 14 residues. Per the germline V gene, CDR1 is SNHLY and CDR2 is FYNNEI. V shed 3 bases, J shed 3 bases, and the junction held 4 bases outside the gene matches. CDR3 DNA sequence: TGTGCCAGCAGTGATCAACAGGGGGTCTACGAGCAGTACTTC. Its protein is CASSDQQGVYEQYF.

The chain couples TRBV5-6 to TRBJ2-5; 11 bases map to TRBD2. Germline V gives CDR1 SGHDT, CDR2 YYEEEE. The J segment lost 3 bases and the V segment lost 1 base, leaving 8 bases of the junction unmatched. CDR3 length equals 17 residues. CDR3 in DNA: TGTGCCAGCAGCTTGTACGTACTAGCGGGAGTAGAAGAGACCCAGTACTTC. It encodes CASSLYVLAGVEETQYF.

V usage is TRBV6-1 and J usage is TRBJ1-5, with D possibly TRBD1 on 6 matching bases. The CDR3 runs to 14 residues. Germline CDR1 reads MNHNS; CDR2 reads SASEGT. Trimming took off 6 bases at V and 3 bases at J, with 12 bases between the two ends. The DNA of the CDR3 is TGTGCCAGCAGGGGACACAATACCAATCAGCCCCAGCATTTT. It codes for CASRGHNTNQPQHF.

The chain is built from TRBV6-6 and TRBJ2-7, with a possible D match to TRBD2 (6 bases). Trimming removed 0 bases at V and 4 bases at J, with 7 bases between. Germline assignment: CDR1 MNHNY and CDR2 SVGAGI (reference sequence). The CDR3 sequence is 13 residues long. In DNA, the CDR3 is TGTGCCAGCAGTTACTCGGAGGGGTACGAGCAGTACTTC. Amino acid sequence: CASSYSEGYEQYF.

This clone has only a few counts. The chain joins TRBV18 to TRBJ2-1; TRBD2 aligns across 7 bases. CDR3 length: 16 amino acids. Germline loops: CDR1 KGHSH, CDR2 LQKENI. Unmatched junction bases numbered 5, after V lost 3 bases and J lost 0 bases. CDR3 DNA sequence: TGTGCCAGCTCACCTCCTAGCGGAAGCTCCTACAATGAGCAGTTCTTC. Its translation is CASSPPSGSSYNEQFF.

The rearrangement links TRBV11-2 to TRBJ2-7; 9 bases fit TRBD1. The CDR3 consists of 14 residues. In germline, CDR1 is SGHAT, CDR2 FQNNGV. V was clipped by 5 bases and J by 5 bases; unmatched bases: 7. CDR3 nucleotides: TGTGCCAGCAGCCTCGACAGGGGGGTTGACGAGCAGTACTTC. It encodes CASSLDRGVDEQYF.